Below are 2 T cell receptor beta chains sequenced from a single sample in a study of T cells in Graves' hyperthyroidism and ophthalmopathy. Regions amplified from RNA transcripts were the TCR beta CDR3 regions. An initial round of RT-PCR targeting the TCR CDR3 relied on the HTBI primer set. TCRdb ran MiXCR on the multiplex PCR reads and lists one entry per CDR3 protein. The sample has a few hundred thousand distinct CDR3 sequences; around 46% are singletons. The specimen was peripheral blood or thyroid tissue (not recorded which). All receptors derive from a woman between 18 and 29 years old with Graves' hyperthyroidism.

This clonotype was counted at least ten times. The CDR3 sequence is CASSLGGQRNYGYTF. CDR3 bases: TGTGCCAGCAGCTTAGGAGGACAAAGAAACTATGGCTACACCTTC. The J gene is TRBJ1-2, the V gene TRBV7-8, with D tentatively TRBD1 (5 bases). Germline V gene data show CDR1 as SGHVS and CDR2 as FQNEAQ. The CDR3 sequence is 15 residues long. V lost 1 base and J 2 bases, leaving 11 bases between the germline ends.

Points on this clonotype: One end of the junction fails to match germline, which may point to a read error. This sequence joins TRBV20-1 and TRBJ1-1, with D possibly TRBD1 on 5 matching bases. The CDR3 spans 15 residues. Germline CDR1 is DFQATT and CDR2 is SNEGSKA (reference sequence). Here the CDR3 reads CSAREKGGVNAEAFF. As DNA, the CDR3 is TGCAGTGCTAGAGAGAAGGGAGGGGTGAACGCTGAAGCTTTCTTT.